This T cell receptor beta chain was captured in a study of radiotherapy plus CTLA-4 blockade in lung cancer. TCRdb's copy holds only in-frame clones and misses some; the assay was immunoSEQ multiplex PCR. The sample lists over 45,000 clones; around 80% were seen once. The CDR3 totals 16 residues. Germline V gives CDR1 SEHNR, CDR2 FQNEAQ (reference sequence). V was clipped by 2 bases and J by 6 bases, with 19 bases between them. V and J are TRBV7-9 and TRBJ1-1, with a weak D call TRBD1 (6 bases). The receptor was isolated from a human donor with non-small cell lung cancer who had a complete response to radiotherapy plus ipilimumab. Sequenced material: peripheral blood, taken from a patient treated with radiotherapy plus ipilimumab. The CDR3 bases are TGTGCCAGCAGCTTAAGTTCAGGGGCCGGGGATGCTGAAGCTTTCTTT. Its translation: CASSLSSGAGDAEAFF.